This T cell receptor beta chain was identified during a study of PD-1 blockade in classical Hodgkin lymphoma. Study conclusions and caveats: Baseline TCR diversity was reportedly lower in newly diagnosed patients than healthy donors.

The CDR3 totals 14 residues. The V and J ends lost 6 bases and 7 bases respectively, with 18 bases between them. Germline V gene sequence: CDR1 MNHEY, CDR2 SMNVEV (reference sequence). Comments on this clone: No antigen is known for it.

The data were produced by immunoSEQ multiplex PCR, yet TCRdb's version contains in-frame clones alone and is incomplete. The sample carries over 25,000 clones, around three quarters recorded once. All patients relapsed after autologous stem cell transplantation, and brentuximab vedotin exposure varied. Thawed PBMCs yielded CD4+ T cells through magnetic negative selection. This TCR was sampled from a human donor with classical Hodgkin lymphoma. Sequenced here: CD4+ T cells from blood, sampled at baseline. The J gene is TRBJ1-2, the V gene TRBV27; TRBD1 might be the D (5 bases). CDR3 DNA: TGTGCCAGCAGATACCAATGGGGTCAGGGTGGCTACACCTTC. Residues: CASRYQWGQGGYTF.